Presented here are 27 T cell receptor beta chains from one specimen sequenced in a study of T cell responses to AZD1222 COVID-19 vaccine. The repertoire was sequenced with immunoSEQ multiplex PCR; TCRdb's copy has only in-frame clones and lacks some. Found here are more than 110,000 clones, about 92% of them singletons; the top ten hold about 9.1%. The source material was peripheral blood, sampled on day 0 of AZD1222 vaccination. These receptors were collected from an adult in good health.

This clone was seen just once. The chain carries TRBV6-5 and TRBJ1-5, with D unclear. The germline CDR1 and CDR2 sequences are MNHEY and SVGAGI. Trimming left V 1 base short and J 5 bases short, with 12 bases between. The CDR3 sequence is 15 residues long. For the CDR3, the DNA is TGTGCCAGCAGTTACTATTTGGGCGGAGATCAGCCCCAGCATTTT. It translates to CASSYYLGGDQPQHF.

V and J are TRBV7-2 and TRBJ1-2, with D perhaps matching TRBD1 (6 bases). V shed 5 bases and J shed 5 bases, with 12 bases lying between them. Germline CDR1 reads SGHTA; CDR2 reads FQGNSA. The CDR3 runs to 13 residues. The CDR3 DNA reads TGTGCCAGCAGCCGACCGGGACAATATGGCTACACCTTC. Amino acid sequence: CASSRPGQYGYTF.

The genes are TRBV6-5 and TRBJ2-3; 7 nucleotides match TRBD1. The CDR3 totals 14 residues. CDR1 and CDR2 (germline): MNHEY, SVGAGI. Trimming cost V 4 bases and J 4 bases; bases outside gene matches: 5. The CDR3 reads CASSLGTAADTQYF. The CDR3 DNA follows: TGTGCCAGCAGTTTGGGGACAGCGGCAGATACGCAGTATTTT.

V gene TRBV11-1 combines with J gene TRBJ2-2, with D maybe TRBD1 (5 bases). The CDR3 runs to 14 residues. V was clipped by 4 bases and J by 4 bases, with 10 bases between them. Germline values: CDR1 SGHAT, CDR2 FQDESV (reference sequence). CDR3 residues: CASSSLTVTGELFF. CDR3 bases: TGTGCCAGCAGCTCGCTGACAGTCACCGGGGAGCTGTTTTTT. Looking up the rest from reference TRBV11-1 and TRBJ2-2 gives the full variable domain: EAEVAQSPRYKITEKSQAVAFWCDPISGHATLYWYRQILGQGPELLVQFQDESVVDDSQLPKDRFSAERLKGVDSTLKIQPAELGDSAMYLCASSSLTVTGELFFGEGSRLTVL.

This rearrangement joins TRBV5-4 to TRBJ2-3, with D possibly matching TRBD2 (6 bases). CDR1 is SGHNT and CDR2 is YYREEE in the germline V gene (reference sequence). The CDR3 runs 16 residues. Trimming removed 3 bases at V and 1 base at J, with 15 bases between. This chain's CDR3 is CASSWGGTPGTDTQYF. CDR3 DNA: TGTGCCAGCAGCTGGGGCGGGACTCCTGGCACAGATACGCAGTATTTT.

This clone was counted a few times. CDR3 in DNA: TGTGCCAGCTCACCATCCAGCGGGGGTAGCTATGGCTACACCTTC. It specifies CASSPSSGGSYGYTF. This chain joins TRBV18 and TRBJ1-2; tentative D call: TRBD1 (5 bases). Germline CDR1 and CDR2: KGHSH and LQKENI. Deletions cut 2 bases from V and 4 bases from J, with 14 bases between. The CDR3 has 15 amino acids.

The sample holds a few counts of this clone. The chain employs TRBV30 and TRBJ1-1; 9 nucleotides align to TRBD1. The V gene end was trimmed by 0 bases and the J gene end by 5 bases; junction bases not matched to a gene: 7. This CDR3 is 15 amino acids long. Per the germline V gene, CDR1 is GTSNPN and CDR2 is SVGIG (reference sequence). As DNA, the CDR3 is TGTGCCTGGAGTGTGAGGGACAGGGTATATACTGAAGCTTTCTTT. This sequence encodes CAWSVRDRVYTEAFF. Drawing the rest from reference TRBV30 and TRBJ1-1, the complete variable domain is SQTIHQWPATLVQPVGSPLSLECTVEGTSNPNLYWYRQAAGRGLQLLFYSVGIGQISSEVPQNLSASRPQDRQFILSSKKLLLSDSGFYLCAWSVRDRVYTEAFFGQGTRLTVV.

The chain carries TRBV6-2 or TRBV6-3 and TRBJ2-7; unclear D gene. Germline V gene data show CDR1 as MNHEY and CDR2 as SVGEGT. Trimming left V 2 bases short and J 2 bases short, with 4 bases between. The CDR3 sequence is 12 residues long. DNA of the CDR3: TGTGCCAGCAGTTACCCAGCCTACGAGCAGTACTTC. This sequence encodes CASSYPAYEQYF.

The chain carries TRBV5-5 and TRBJ1-1, with D possibly being TRBD1 (5 bases). From germline, CDR1 is SGHKS and CDR2 YYEKEE (reference sequence). The CDR3 is 13 amino acids. V lost 6 bases to trimming and J lost 2 bases, with 11 bases between them. CDR3 DNA: TGTGCCAGCAAAGGGGTGTCAAACACTGAAGCTTTCTTT. This codes for CASKGVSNTEAFF.

J is TRBJ1-6 and V is TRBV10-3; maybe TRBD1 (5 bases). The CDR3 contains 15 residues. Germline values: CDR1 ENHRY, CDR2 SYGVKD. The V gene lost 2 bases and the J gene lost 5 bases, with 10 bases spanning the gap. CDR3 sequence reads: CAISERDADNSPLHF. As DNA, the CDR3 is TGTGCCATCAGTGAGCGGGACGCGGATAATTCACCCCTCCACTTT.

The chain recombines TRBV27 with TRBJ2-1; TRBD2 is a possible D gene (5 bases). Germline CDR1 and CDR2: MNHEY and SMNVEV (reference sequence). The CDR3 extends over 15 amino acids. V lost 2 bases to trimming and J lost 10 bases, with 18 bases between them. The CDR3: CASSLSGLAHIEQFF. The CDR3 bases are TGTGCCAGCAGTTTAAGTGGGCTAGCTCACATCGAGCAGTTCTTC.

CDR3 protein: CASSESIQGTCSGNTIYF. The DNA for the CDR3 is TGCGCCAGCAGTGAGTCGATCCAGGGGACATGCTCTGGAAACACCATATATTTT. This chain uses TRBV10-1 with TRBJ1-3, with a tentative D call TRBD1 (6 bases). Trimming took off 0 bases at V and 0 bases at J, with 15 bases between the two ends. This CDR3 has 18 amino acids. Germline CDR1 WNHNN, CDR2 SYGVQD (reference sequence).

The rearrangement links TRBV11-2 to TRBJ1-1; D not resolved. V dropped 6 bases and J dropped 3 bases, with 11 bases sitting between them. CDR1 SGHAT and CDR2 FQNNGV come from the germline V gene. CDR3 length equals 13 residues. The CDR3 DNA reads TGTGCCAGCAGGAGCACAGCCTACACTGAAGCTTTCTTT. Its protein product is CASRSTAYTEAFF.

The CDR3 region is CASRDSQGMMETQYF. The CDR3 region has the DNA TGTGCCAGCAGGGATTCACAGGGTATGATGGAGACCCAGTACTTC. The genes are TRBV6-5 and TRBJ2-5; D might be TRBD1 (6 bases). From germline, CDR1 is MNHEY and CDR2 SVGAGI. V was cut by 6 bases and J by 5 bases, with 19 bases left in between. The CDR3 runs to 15 residues.

This chain connects TRBV2 to TRBJ2-4, with 7 positions matching TRBD2. The germline gives CDR1 SNHLY, CDR2 FYNNEI. The V gene end was trimmed by 1 base and the J gene end by 0 bases; junction bases not matched to a gene: 3. This CDR3 contains 16 residues. The CDR3 nucleotides are TGTGCCAGCAGTGAAGGTGGGGGGGTAGCCAAAAACATTCAGTACTTC. It is translated as CASSEGGGVAKNIQYF.

In the case of this clone: The junction departs from germline at one end; a sequencing error may be responsible. The chain joins TRBV11-3 to TRBJ2-3; D unclear. Germline V gene sequence: CDR1 SGHNT, CDR2 YENEEA. CDR3 size: 13 residues. The CDR3 spells CASSVRLVDPQYF. CDR3 nucleotide sequence: TGTGCCAGCAGCGTACGGTTGGTAGATCCGCAGTATTTT.

This clone occurred once. The gene calls are TRBV4-1 and TRBJ1-2; D is uncertain. V was cut by 1 base and J by 3 bases, with 6 bases left in between. CDR1 and CDR2 from the germline V gene are MGHRA and YSYEKL. The CDR3 has 13 residues. CDR3: CASSQAGDYGYTF. CDR3 bases: TGCGCCAGCAGCCAAGCCGGGGACTATGGCTACACCTTC.

The gene calls are TRBV19 and TRBJ2-2; possible D gene TRBD1, 7 bases. Germline values: CDR1 LNHDA, CDR2 SQIVND (reference sequence). Trimming removed 6 bases from V and 6 bases from J, with 17 bases in between. The CDR3 has 15 residues. The CDR3 DNA follows: TGTGCCAGTAGAAGGGCAGGGGGGATAGCCGGGGAGCTGTTTTTT. This encodes CASRRAGGIAGELFF.

The V and J genes are TRBV5-1 and TRBJ1-5; D call uncertain. The CDR3 covers 15 residues. The germline V gene has CDR1 SGHRS and CDR2 YFSETQ. With 4 bases removed from V and 1 base from J, the gap between germline ends came to 12 bases. The CDR3 nucleotides read TGCGCCAGCAGCCCAGAGGGTATGAGCAATCAGCCCCAGCATTTT. Protein product: CASSPEGMSNQPQHF.

This chain joins TRBV5-1 and TRBJ2-5, with 9 bases that match TRBD1. V lost 0 bases, J lost 2 bases, and 8 bases stayed unmatched. The CDR3 is made up of 17 amino acids. Germline CDR1 and CDR2: SGHRS and YFSETQ. CDR3 sequence reads: CASSLATGGLNQETQYF. The CDR3 DNA reads TGCGCCAGCAGCTTGGCGACAGGGGGTTTGAATCAAGAGACCCAGTACTTC.

The V gene is TRBV6-2 or TRBV6-3, the J gene TRBJ1-1, with 7 bases lining up with TRBD1. Germline V gene sequence: CDR1 MNHEY, CDR2 SVGEGT. There are 14 residues in the CDR3. V gave up 4 bases and J gave up 6 bases; unmatched junction bases: 8. This CDR3 is CASSSNRGWPEAFF. DNA for the CDR3: TGTGCCAGCAGTTCCAACAGGGGATGGCCTGAAGCTTTCTTT.

The chain has TRBV24-1 and TRBJ2-5; the match to TRBD1 covers 7 bases. From germline, CDR1 is KGHDR and CDR2 SFDVKD. The V gene end was trimmed by 9 bases and the J gene end by 5 bases; junction bases not matched to a gene: 8. This CDR3 has 13 amino acids. The CDR3 bases are TGTGCCACCTCTGAGAGGGGGCATGAGACCCAGTACTTC. Residues: CATSERGHETQYF.

The chain has TRBV5-6 and TRBJ2-4; TRBD1 aligns across 8 bases. This CDR3 has 17 residues. The junction had 11 bases not matched to a gene; V was cut back by 0 bases and J by 6 bases. CDR1 SGHDT and CDR2 YYEEEE come from the germline V gene. CDR3 residues: CASSLGGPTGDRNIQYF. In DNA form, the CDR3 reads TGTGCCAGCAGCTTGGGGGGCCCGACAGGGGATAGAAACATTCAGTACTTC. The full variable domain, with the rest looked up from reference TRBV5-6 and TRBJ2-4, is DAGVTQSPTHLIKTRGQQVTLRCSPKSGHDTVSWYQQALGQGPQFIFQYYEEEERQRGNFPDRFSGHQFPNYSSELNVNALLLGDSALYLCASSLGGPTGDRNIQYFGAGTRLSVL.

The rearrangement links TRBV2 to TRBJ1-2; possible D gene TRBD1, 5 bases. The V end was cut by 0 bases, the J end by 8 bases, with 10 bases between. Germline V gene data show CDR1 as SNHLY and CDR2 as FYNNEI. The CDR3 has 13 residues. CDR3 protein: CASSEAPGGGYTF. In DNA, the CDR3 is TGTGCCAGCAGTGAAGCCCCGGGGGGGGGCTACACCTTC.

The genes are TRBV29-1 and TRBJ2-5; 8 positions match TRBD1. The CDR3 runs 13 residues. The J segment lost 0 bases and the V segment lost 7 bases, leaving 4 bases of the junction unmatched. Germline values: CDR1 SQVTM, CDR2 ANQGSEA. In DNA form, the CDR3 reads TGCAGCGGGGGACAGGACAACCAAGAGACCCAGTACTTC. Its protein product is CSGGQDNQETQYF.

The chain recombines TRBV11-2 with TRBJ2-2, with D possibly matching TRBD1 (6 bases). Deletions cut 6 bases from V and 6 bases from J, with 20 bases between. The germline CDR1 and CDR2 sequences are SGHAT and FQNNGV. The length of the CDR3 is 16 residues. CDR3 sequence: CASRATGTLGSGELFF. Written as DNA, the CDR3 is TGTGCCAGCAGAGCCACCGGGACATTAGGATCCGGGGAGCTGTTTTTT. Full variable domain (missing parts from reference TRBV11-2 and TRBJ2-2): EAGVAQSPRYKIIEKRQSVAFWCNPISGHATLYWYQQILGQGPKLLIQFQNNGVVDDSQLPKDRFSAERLKGVDSTLKIQPAKLEDSAVYLCASRATGTLGSGELFFGEGSRLTVL.

This clone was counted once. This chain connects TRBV18 to TRBJ1-3; 8 bases line up with TRBD1. The CDR3 extends over 13 amino acids. Germline CDR1 and CDR2: KGHSH and LQKENI. V lost 3 bases, J lost 7 bases, and 2 bases stayed unmatched. The CDR3 is CASSPQGANTIYF. CDR3 DNA: TGTGCCAGCTCACCCCAGGGGGCGAACACCATATATTTT.